The rows below give T cell receptor beta chains drawn from one sample of a study of technical replicates of blood from a handful of donors. Libraries were prepared by immunoSEQ multiplex PCR; TCRdb keeps only in-frame clonotypes and omits some of them. The repertoire has some 56,000 clones, around 93% of them found once; the top ten carry roughly 4.5%. Source material: PBMCs. The receptors stem from a human donor in good health. Some clones in this sample may be carry-over from other donors' samples. The CDR3 runs from the conserved cysteine through the conserved F or W. Fields, in order: V gene, J gene, clone size, D gene, CDR3 protein, CDR3 DNA. A D gene is named only where the DNA matches it firmly. Some rows have no size entry. The others give once, few or many, or a class for an expanded clone.

v_call: TRBV5-5; j_call: TRBJ2-5; clone_size: NA; d_call: TRBD2; cdr3_aa: CASSFRWREGETQYF; cdr3_nt: TGTGCCAGCAGCTTCAGGTGGCGGGAGGGGGAGACCCAGTACTTC
v_call: TRBV19; j_call: TRBJ2-6; clone_size: NA; d_call: NA; cdr3_aa: CASLSGANVLTF; cdr3_nt: TGTGCCAGTCTCTCTGGGGCCAACGTCCTGACTTTC
v_call: TRBV19; j_call: TRBJ1-1; clone_size: NA; d_call: TRBD1; cdr3_aa: CASSIGAGQGRAFF; cdr3_nt: TGTGCCAGTAGTATAGGGGCGGGACAGGGAAGAGCTTTCTTT
v_call: TRBV9; j_call: TRBJ1-5; clone_size: NA; d_call: TRBD1; cdr3_aa: CASSPFTGGPNQPQHF; cdr3_nt: TGTGCCAGCAGCCCCTTTACAGGGGGCCCCAATCAGCCCCAGCATTTT
v_call: TRBV7-2; j_call: TRBJ1-6; clone_size: NA; d_call: NA; cdr3_aa: CASSSRVSPLHF; cdr3_nt: TGTGCCAGCAGCTCCCGGGTCTCACCCCTCCACTTT
v_call: TRBV2; j_call: TRBJ2-7; clone_size: NA; d_call: NA; cdr3_aa: CASNGGTYEQYF; cdr3_nt: TGTGCCAGCAACGGCGGTACCTACGAGCAGTACTTC
v_call: TRBV5-1; j_call: TRBJ1-2; clone_size: NA; d_call: NA; cdr3_aa: CASSLAPGNYGYTF; cdr3_nt: TGCGCCAGCAGCTTGGCCCCAGGAAACTATGGCTACACCTTC
v_call: TRBV7-3; j_call: TRBJ1-1; clone_size: NA; d_call: NA; cdr3_aa: CASSSGLPNTEAFF; cdr3_nt: TGTGCCAGCAGCTCGGGACTGCCGAACACTGAAGCTTTCTTT
v_call: TRBV2; j_call: TRBJ1-1; clone_size: few; d_call: NA; cdr3_aa: CASRPRRGETEAFF; cdr3_nt: TGTGCCAGCAGGCCCCGCAGGGGTGAAACTGAAGCTTTCTTT
v_call: TRBV5-4; j_call: TRBJ2-1; clone_size: once; d_call: NA; cdr3_aa: CASSGKTVYNEQFF; cdr3_nt: TGTGCCAGCAGCGGAAAGACTGTTTACAATGAGCAGTTCTTC
v_call: TRBV5-1; j_call: TRBJ2-7; clone_size: NA; d_call: NA; cdr3_aa: CASSLPGDEQYF; cdr3_nt: TGCGCCAGCAGCTTGCCCGGGGACGAGCAGTACTTC
v_call: TRBV9; j_call: TRBJ2-1; clone_size: NA; d_call: TRBD1; cdr3_aa: CASSVVRQGESNEQFF; cdr3_nt: TGTGCCAGCAGCGTAGTGCGACAGGGGGAGAGCAATGAGCAGTTCTTC
v_call: TRBV27; j_call: TRBJ2-3; clone_size: NA; d_call: TRBD2; cdr3_aa: CASSTGLAGEHTDTQYF; cdr3_nt: TGTGCCAGCAGTACTGGACTAGCGGGGGAACACACAGATACGCAGTATTTT
v_call: TRBV7-9; j_call: TRBJ1-3; clone_size: few; d_call: NA; cdr3_aa: CASSQNQRLENTIYF; cdr3_nt: TGTGCCAGCAGCCAAAACCAGAGACTAGAAAACACCATATATTTT
v_call: TRBV5-1; j_call: TRBJ1-1; clone_size: once; d_call: NA; cdr3_aa: CASTRLPPNTEAFF; cdr3_nt: TGCGCCAGCACAAGACTACCCCCGAACACTGAAGCTTTCTTT
v_call: TRBV9; j_call: TRBJ2-3; clone_size: NA; d_call: TRBD2; cdr3_aa: CASSVEEGLDADTQYF; cdr3_nt: TGTGCCAGCAGCGTAGAAGAGGGACTAGACGCAGATACGCAGTATTTT
v_call: TRBV5-6; j_call: TRBJ1-2; clone_size: NA; d_call: NA; cdr3_aa: CASSPKARNYGYTF; cdr3_nt: TGTGCCAGCAGCCCGAAGGCTAGAAACTATGGCTACACCTTC
v_call: TRBV29-1; j_call: TRBJ2-5; clone_size: NA; d_call: TRBD2; cdr3_aa: CSADGLAEETQYF; cdr3_nt: TGCAGCGCTGATGGGCTAGCGGAAGAGACCCAGTACTTC
v_call: TRBV19; j_call: TRBJ2-7; clone_size: NA; d_call: NA; cdr3_aa: CASRQGWSEQYF; cdr3_nt: TGTGCCAGTAGACAGGGTTGGAGCGAGCAGTACTTC
v_call: TRBV7-8; j_call: TRBJ1-2; clone_size: NA; d_call: TRBD1; cdr3_aa: CASSLGQGWGYTF; cdr3_nt: TGTGCCAGCAGCCTCGGACAGGGCTGGGGCTACACCTTC
v_call: TRBV7-2; j_call: TRBJ2-5; clone_size: NA; d_call: NA; cdr3_aa: CASSLQGPETQYF; cdr3_nt: TGTGCCAGCAGCTTGCAGGGCCCAGAGACCCAGTACTTC
v_call: TRBV6-6; j_call: TRBJ1-2; clone_size: NA; d_call: NA; cdr3_aa: CASGNRDYGYTF; cdr3_nt: TGTGCCAGCGGAAACAGGGATTATGGCTACACCTTC
v_call: TRBV5-1; j_call: TRBJ1-2; clone_size: NA; d_call: TRBD1; cdr3_aa: CASSPENRGNGYTF; cdr3_nt: TGCGCCAGCAGCCCAGAGAACAGGGGGAATGGCTACACCTTC
v_call: TRBV5-4; j_call: TRBJ2-3; clone_size: once; d_call: NA; cdr3_aa: CASSPRQGGGWNTQYF; cdr3_nt: TGTGCCAGCAGCCCGCGACAGGGAGGCGGTTGGAATACGCAGTATTTT
v_call: TRBV11-2; j_call: TRBJ2-1; clone_size: NA; d_call: TRBD2; cdr3_aa: CASSLRLAGVSYNEQFF; cdr3_nt: TGTGCCAGCAGCCTACGACTAGCGGGTGTATCCTACAATGAGCAGTTCTTC
v_call: TRBV6-6; j_call: TRBJ1-1; clone_size: NA; d_call: NA; cdr3_aa: CASSYSGTQNTEAFF; cdr3_nt: TGTGCCAGCAGTTACTCAGGGACACAGAACACTGAAGCTTTCTTT
v_call: TRBV6-5; j_call: TRBJ1-6; clone_size: NA; d_call: TRBD1; cdr3_aa: CAKPPLDRRGSPLHF; cdr3_nt: TGTGCCAAACCACCCTTGGACAGGAGGGGTTCACCCCTCCACTTT
v_call: TRBV10-2; j_call: TRBJ2-2; clone_size: NA; d_call: TRBD2; cdr3_aa: CASSGGGPNTGELFF; cdr3_nt: TGCGCCAGCAGCGGGGGGGGTCCGAACACCGGGGAGCTGTTTTTT
v_call: TRBV5-1; j_call: TRBJ1-4; clone_size: NA; d_call: NA; cdr3_aa: CASSSGRGSEKLFF; cdr3_nt: TGCGCCAGCAGCTCTGGCCGGGGGTCCGAAAAACTGTTTTTT
v_call: TRBV11-2; j_call: TRBJ2-1; clone_size: NA; d_call: TRBD2; cdr3_aa: CASSLGGSYEQFF; cdr3_nt: TGTGCCAGCAGCTTAGGCGGGAGTTATGAGCAGTTCTTC
v_call: TRBV30; j_call: TRBJ2-7; clone_size: NA; d_call: NA; cdr3_aa: CAWSVYRAPPYEQYF; cdr3_nt: TGTGCCTGGAGTGTATATCGAGCGCCGCCCTACGAGCAGTACTTC
v_call: TRBV21-1; j_call: TRBJ2-7; clone_size: NA; d_call: NA; cdr3_aa: CASSKVPPVVARSYEQYF; cdr3_nt: TGTGCCAGCAGCAAAGTTCCCCCGGTAGTAGCTCGATCCTACGAGCAGTACTTC
v_call: TRBV27; j_call: TRBJ1-6; clone_size: NA; d_call: NA; cdr3_aa: CASSLIDQRTLHF; cdr3_nt: TGTGCCAGCAGTTTAATAGACCAGCGAACCCTCCACTTT
v_call: TRBV2; j_call: TRBJ1-2; clone_size: NA; d_call: TRBD1; cdr3_aa: CASNPGQVYYGYTF; cdr3_nt: TGTGCCAGCAACCCGGGACAGGTATATTATGGCTACACCTTC
v_call: TRBV6-5; j_call: TRBJ2-7; clone_size: NA; d_call: TRBD2; cdr3_aa: CASSSLAGGDYEQYF; cdr3_nt: TGTGCCAGCAGTTCCCTAGCGGGGGGAGACTACGAGCAGTACTTC
v_call: TRBV9; j_call: TRBJ2-1; clone_size: NA; d_call: NA; cdr3_aa: CASSVGRGGYNEQFF; cdr3_nt: TGTGCCAGCAGCGTCGGAAGGGGGGGCTACAATGAGCAGTTCTTC
v_call: TRBV19; j_call: TRBJ1-1; clone_size: once; d_call: TRBD1; cdr3_aa: CASSPGQPYTEAFF; cdr3_nt: TGTGCCAGTAGCCCGGGACAGCCTTACACTGAAGCTTTCTTT
v_call: TRBV5-5; j_call: TRBJ2-1; clone_size: NA; d_call: NA; cdr3_aa: CASSPRTAGDNEQFF; cdr3_nt: TGTGCCAGCAGCCCTCGTACCGCCGGAGACAATGAGCAGTTCTTC
v_call: TRBV5-6; j_call: TRBJ2-3; clone_size: NA; d_call: TRBD2; cdr3_aa: CASSLLTSWQYF; cdr3_nt: TGTGCCAGCAGCCTCTTGACTAGCTGGCAGTATTTT
v_call: TRBV6-6; j_call: TRBJ2-1; clone_size: NA; d_call: NA; cdr3_aa: CASSEGGGLNEQFF; cdr3_nt: TGTGCCAGCAGCGAGGGGGGGGGCCTCAATGAGCAGTTCTTC
v_call: TRBV9; j_call: TRBJ1-4; clone_size: NA; d_call: TRBD1; cdr3_aa: CASSGRSPGQSNEKLFF; cdr3_nt: TGTGCCAGCAGCGGCCGATCCCCGGGACAGAGTAATGAAAAACTGTTTTTT
v_call: TRBV2; j_call: TRBJ1-1; clone_size: NA; d_call: TRBD1; cdr3_aa: CASIPRDRGGITEAFF; cdr3_nt: TGTGCCAGCATCCCACGGGACAGGGGAGGGATAACTGAAGCTTTCTTT
v_call: TRBV7-9; j_call: TRBJ1-6; clone_size: NA; d_call: TRBD1; cdr3_aa: CASSSLDRVDSPLHF; cdr3_nt: TGTGCCAGCAGCTCATTGGACAGGGTAGATTCACCCCTCCACTTT
v_call: TRBV19; j_call: TRBJ2-3; clone_size: NA; d_call: NA; cdr3_aa: CASMGPDTDTQYF; cdr3_nt: TGTGCCAGTATGGGGCCGGACACAGATACGCAGTATTTT
v_call: TRBV28; j_call: TRBJ1-2; clone_size: NA; d_call: NA; cdr3_aa: CASSLSGYGYTF; cdr3_nt: TGTGCCAGCAGTTTATCCGGTTATGGCTACACCTTC
v_call: TRBV7-9; j_call: TRBJ2-3; clone_size: NA; d_call: NA; cdr3_aa: CASSPLGADTQYF; cdr3_nt: TGTGCCAGCAGCCCGCTAGGCGCAGATACGCAGTATTTT
v_call: TRBV5-1; j_call: TRBJ2-1; clone_size: NA; d_call: NA; cdr3_aa: CASTPVGAYNEQFF; cdr3_nt: TGCGCCAGCACCCCGGTAGGGGCTTACAATGAGCAGTTCTTC
v_call: TRBV2; j_call: TRBJ2-7; clone_size: NA; d_call: TRBD2; cdr3_aa: CASSEAVNERGVYEQYF; cdr3_nt: TGTGCCAGCAGTGAAGCGGTAAATGAGCGGGGGGTCTACGAGCAGTACTTC
v_call: TRBV18; j_call: TRBJ1-4; clone_size: NA; d_call: NA; cdr3_aa: CASSPGHTGEKLFF; cdr3_nt: TGTGCCAGCTCGCCGGGACATACAGGGGAAAAACTGTTTTTT
v_call: TRBV19; j_call: TRBJ2-1; clone_size: NA; d_call: TRBD2; cdr3_aa: CATTSSSYNEQFF; cdr3_nt: TGTGCCACGACTAGCTCCTCCTACAATGAGCAGTTCTTC